This TCR beta chain was sequenced for a study of blood T cell repertoires in COVID-19. Germline lookup yields CDR1 SGHRS and CDR2 YFSETQ. CDR3 length equals 13 residues. The V and J ends lost 3 bases and 1 base respectively, with 6 bases between them. This clone turned up a few times. Other DNA sequences in this specimen translate into the identical CDR3. TCRdb's table, derived via immunoSEQ multiplex PCR, lists solely in-frame clones and lacks some. The sample lists approximately 290,000 clones; over 85% were seen once. Sequencing was done on a sample of peripheral blood. The J gene is TRBJ2-3, the V gene TRBV5-1, with D hard to call. The source is a woman aged 25-40 years with COVID-19, enrolled during active disease. DNA for the CDR3: TGCGCCAGCAGCTCTGCGGGCACAGATACGCAGTATTTT. Translating it yields CASSSAGTDTQYF.